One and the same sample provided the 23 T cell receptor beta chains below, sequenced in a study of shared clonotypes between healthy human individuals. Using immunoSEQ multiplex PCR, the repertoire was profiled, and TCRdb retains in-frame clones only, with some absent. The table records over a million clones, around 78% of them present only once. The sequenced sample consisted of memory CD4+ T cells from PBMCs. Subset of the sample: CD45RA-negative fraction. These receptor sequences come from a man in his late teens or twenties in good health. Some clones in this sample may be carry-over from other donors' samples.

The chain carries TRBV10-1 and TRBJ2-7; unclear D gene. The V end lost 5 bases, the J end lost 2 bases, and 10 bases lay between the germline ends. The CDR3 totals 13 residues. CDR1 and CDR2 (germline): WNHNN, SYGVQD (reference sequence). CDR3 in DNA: TGCGCCAGCAGTTTCGCTGGTGCCTACGAGCAGTACTTC. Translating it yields CASSFAGAYEQYF.

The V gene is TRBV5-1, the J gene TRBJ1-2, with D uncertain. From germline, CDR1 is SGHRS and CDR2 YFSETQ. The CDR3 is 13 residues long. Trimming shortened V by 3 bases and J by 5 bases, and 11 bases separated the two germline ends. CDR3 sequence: CASSSMTEYGYTF. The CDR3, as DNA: TGCGCCAGCAGCTCGATGACTGAATATGGCTACACCTTC.

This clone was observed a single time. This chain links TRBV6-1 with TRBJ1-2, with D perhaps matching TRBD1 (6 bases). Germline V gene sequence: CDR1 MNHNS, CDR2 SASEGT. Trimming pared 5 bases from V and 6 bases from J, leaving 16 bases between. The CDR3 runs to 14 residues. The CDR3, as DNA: TGTGCCAGCAGTCCCCTAGGAGGGGGAGATGGCTACACCTTC. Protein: CASSPLGGGDGYTF.

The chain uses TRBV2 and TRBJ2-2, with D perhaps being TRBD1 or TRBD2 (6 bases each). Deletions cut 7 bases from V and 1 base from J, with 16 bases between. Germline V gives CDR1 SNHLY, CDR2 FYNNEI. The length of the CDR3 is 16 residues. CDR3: CASTPRGGQNTGELFF. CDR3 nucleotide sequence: TGTGCCAGCACTCCTAGAGGGGGGCAGAACACCGGGGAGCTGTTTTTT.

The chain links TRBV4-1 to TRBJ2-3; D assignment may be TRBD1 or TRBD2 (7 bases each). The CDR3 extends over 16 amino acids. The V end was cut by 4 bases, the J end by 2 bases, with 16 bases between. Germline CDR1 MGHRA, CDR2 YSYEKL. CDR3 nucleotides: TGCGCCAGCAGCCCCAGGGGGGCGGGAGTCACAGATACGCAGTATTTT. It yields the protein CASSPRGAGVTDTQYF.

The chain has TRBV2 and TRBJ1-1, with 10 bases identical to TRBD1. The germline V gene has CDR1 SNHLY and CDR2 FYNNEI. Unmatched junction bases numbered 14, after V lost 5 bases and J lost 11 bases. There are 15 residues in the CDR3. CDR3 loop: CASSSDRGSFGPAFF. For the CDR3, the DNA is TGTGCCAGCAGTTCGGACAGGGGGAGCTTTGGTCCGGCTTTCTTT.

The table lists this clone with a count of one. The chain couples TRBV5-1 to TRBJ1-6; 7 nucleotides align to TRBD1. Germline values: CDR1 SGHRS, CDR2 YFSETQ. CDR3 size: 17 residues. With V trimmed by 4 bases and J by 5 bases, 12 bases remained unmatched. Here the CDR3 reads CASSGKAPGQHNSPLHF. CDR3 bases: TGCGCCAGCAGCGGAAAGGCTCCGGGACAGCATAATTCACCCCTCCACTTT.

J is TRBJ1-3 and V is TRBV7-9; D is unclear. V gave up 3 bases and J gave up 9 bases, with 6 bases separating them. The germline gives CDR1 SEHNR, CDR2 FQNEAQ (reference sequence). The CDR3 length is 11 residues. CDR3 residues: CASSFGGTIYF. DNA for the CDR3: TGTGCCAGCAGCTTTGGTGGCACCATATATTTT. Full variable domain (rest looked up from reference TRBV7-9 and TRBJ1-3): DTGVSQNPRHKITKRGQNVTFRCDPISEHNRLYWYRQTLGQGPEFLTYFQNEAQLEKSRLLSDRFSAERPKGSFSTLEIQRTEQGDSAMYLCASSFGGTIYFGEGSWLTVV.

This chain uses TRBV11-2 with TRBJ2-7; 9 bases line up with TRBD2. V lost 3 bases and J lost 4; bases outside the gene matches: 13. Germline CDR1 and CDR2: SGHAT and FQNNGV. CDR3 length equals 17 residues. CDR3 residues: CASSFRERAGGPYEQYF. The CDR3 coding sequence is TGTGCCAGCAGCTTCCGGGAAAGAGCGGGAGGTCCTTACGAGCAGTACTTC. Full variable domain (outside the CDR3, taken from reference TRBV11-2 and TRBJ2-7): EAGVAQSPRYKIIEKRQSVAFWCNPISGHATLYWYQQILGQGPKLLIQFQNNGVVDDSQLPKDRFSAERLKGVDSTLKIQPAKLEDSAVYLCASSFRERAGGPYEQYFGPGTRLTVT.

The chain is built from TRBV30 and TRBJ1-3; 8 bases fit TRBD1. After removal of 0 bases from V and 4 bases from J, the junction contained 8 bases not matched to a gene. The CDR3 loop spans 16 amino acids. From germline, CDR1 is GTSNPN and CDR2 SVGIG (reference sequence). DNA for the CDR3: TGTGCCTGGAGTGTATATCCCCGGACAGGGGGAAACACCATATATTTT. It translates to CAWSVYPRTGGNTIYF.

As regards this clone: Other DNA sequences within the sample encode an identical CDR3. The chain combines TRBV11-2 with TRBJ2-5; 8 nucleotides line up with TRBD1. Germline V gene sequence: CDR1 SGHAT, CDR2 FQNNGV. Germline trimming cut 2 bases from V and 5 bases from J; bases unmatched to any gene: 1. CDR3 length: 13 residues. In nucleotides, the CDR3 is TGTGCCAGCAGCTTACCAGGGGGCGAGACCCAGTACTTC. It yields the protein CASSLPGGETQYF.

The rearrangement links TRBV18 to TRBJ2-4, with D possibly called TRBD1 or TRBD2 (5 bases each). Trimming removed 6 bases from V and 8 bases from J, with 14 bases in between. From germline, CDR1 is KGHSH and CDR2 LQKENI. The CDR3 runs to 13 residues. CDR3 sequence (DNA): TGTGCCAGCTCTCCGGGGTGGGACGACATTCAGTACTTC. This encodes CASSPGWDDIQYF.

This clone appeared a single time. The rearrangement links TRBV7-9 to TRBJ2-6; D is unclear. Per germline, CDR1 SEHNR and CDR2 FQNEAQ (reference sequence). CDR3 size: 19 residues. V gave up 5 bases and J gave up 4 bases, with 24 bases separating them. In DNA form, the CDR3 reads TGTGCCAGCAGCCGCTCCGGGTCAGGTTCTTTAGTAGGGGCCAACGTCCTGACTTTC. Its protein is CASSRSGSGSLVGANVLTF.

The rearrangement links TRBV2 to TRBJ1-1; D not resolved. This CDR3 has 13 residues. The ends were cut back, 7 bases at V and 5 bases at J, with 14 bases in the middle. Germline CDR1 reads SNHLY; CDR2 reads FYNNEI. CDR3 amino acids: CASIITWGTEAFF. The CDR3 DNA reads TGTGCCAGCATCATAACTTGGGGTACTGAAGCTTTCTTT.

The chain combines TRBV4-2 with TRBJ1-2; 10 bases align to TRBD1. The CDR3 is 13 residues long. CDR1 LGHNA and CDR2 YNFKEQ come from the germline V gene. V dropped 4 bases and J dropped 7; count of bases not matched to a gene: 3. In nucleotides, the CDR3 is TGTGCCAGCAGCCTCTGGGACAGGGGTGGCTACACCTTC. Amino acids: CASSLWDRGGYTF.

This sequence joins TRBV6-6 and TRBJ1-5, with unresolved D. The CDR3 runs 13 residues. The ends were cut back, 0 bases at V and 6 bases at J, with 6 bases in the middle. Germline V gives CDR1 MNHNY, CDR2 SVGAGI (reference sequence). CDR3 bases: TGTGCCAGCAGTTACTCGGGGTTTCAGCCCCAGCATTTT. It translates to CASSYSGFQPQHF.

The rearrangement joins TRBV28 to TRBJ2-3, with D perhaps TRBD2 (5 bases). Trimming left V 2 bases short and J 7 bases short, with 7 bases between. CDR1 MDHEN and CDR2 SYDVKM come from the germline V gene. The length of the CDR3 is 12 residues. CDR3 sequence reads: CASSLRGNTQYF. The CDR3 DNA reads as TGTGCCAGCAGTTTACGGGGAAATACGCAGTATTTT.

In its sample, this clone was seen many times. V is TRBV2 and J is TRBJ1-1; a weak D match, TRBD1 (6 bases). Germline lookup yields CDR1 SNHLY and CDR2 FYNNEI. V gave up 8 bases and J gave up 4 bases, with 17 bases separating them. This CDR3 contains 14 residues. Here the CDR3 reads CASEANRAGTEAFF. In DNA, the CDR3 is TGTGCCAGCGAAGCGAACAGGGCGGGCACTGAAGCTTTCTTT.

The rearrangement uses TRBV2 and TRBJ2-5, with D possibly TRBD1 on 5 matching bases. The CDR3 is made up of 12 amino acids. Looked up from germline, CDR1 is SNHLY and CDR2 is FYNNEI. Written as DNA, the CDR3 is TGTACCGACGTGCAGGGCCAAGAGACCCAGTACTTC. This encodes CTDVQGQETQYF.

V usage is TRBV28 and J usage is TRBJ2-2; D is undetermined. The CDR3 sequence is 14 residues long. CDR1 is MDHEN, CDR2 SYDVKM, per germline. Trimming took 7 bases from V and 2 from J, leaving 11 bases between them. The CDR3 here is CASKPGGNTGELFF. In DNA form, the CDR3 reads TGTGCCAGCAAGCCGGGCGGTAACACCGGGGAGCTGTTTTTT.

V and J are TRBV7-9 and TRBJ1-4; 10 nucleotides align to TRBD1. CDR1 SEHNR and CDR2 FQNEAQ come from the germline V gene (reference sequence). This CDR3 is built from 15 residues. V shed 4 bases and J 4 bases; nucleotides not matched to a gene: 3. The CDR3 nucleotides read TGTGCCAGCAGCTCCGGGACAGGGGTTAATGAAAAACTGTTTTTT. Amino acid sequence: CASSSGTGVNEKLFF.

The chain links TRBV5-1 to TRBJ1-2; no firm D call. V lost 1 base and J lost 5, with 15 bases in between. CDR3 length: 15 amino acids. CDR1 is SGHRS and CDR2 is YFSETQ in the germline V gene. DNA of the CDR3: TGCGCCAGCAGCTTGTCCGGAGACACGGGGTATGGCTACACCTTC. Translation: CASSLSGDTGYGYTF.

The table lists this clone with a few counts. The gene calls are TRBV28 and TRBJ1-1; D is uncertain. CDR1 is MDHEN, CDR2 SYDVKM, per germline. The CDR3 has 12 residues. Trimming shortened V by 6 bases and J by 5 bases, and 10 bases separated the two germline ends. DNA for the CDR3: TGTGCCAGCAGCCTCGTATCGACTGAAGCTTTCTTT. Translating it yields CASSLVSTEAFF.